A single sample is the source of the 25 T cell receptor beta chains below, sequenced in a study of blood T cells in healthy people across ages. For the second PCR, which ran for about 6 to 11 cycles, a sample-barcoded 5' primer and a J-beta primer mix were used. A single record per CDR3 protein comes from TCRdb applying MiXCR to the 5' RACE reads. The table records some 780,000 distinct CDR3 sequences, roughly 56% of them present only once. Input material: blood. Receptors originate from a man aged 35-49 years in good health.

This rearrangement joins TRBV6-5 to TRBJ1-2, with a tentative D call TRBD1 (5 bases). There are 18 residues in the CDR3. Germline lookup yields CDR1 MNHEY and CDR2 SVGAGI. Trimming took 0 bases from V and 4 from J, leaving 21 bases between them. The DNA of the CDR3 is TGTGCCAGCAGTTACTCGGCTGGGTCTATGAGGGGTCCCTATGGCTACACCTTC. It codes for CASSYSAGSMRGPYGYTF.

This clonotype was counted a single time. The chain carries TRBV12-3 or TRBV12-4 and TRBJ1-1, with 12 bases aligning to TRBD1. This CDR3 has 17 residues. The trim removed 2 bases at V and 5 bases at J, leaving 9 bases unmatched. CDR3 DNA sequence: TGTGCCAGCAGTTTAATGGGGACAGGGGGCTTGGGGACTGAAGCTTTCTTT. Translating it yields CASSLMGTGGLGTEAFF.

About this clonotype itself: Mismatch with germline at one junction end may stem from a read error. For the CDR3, the DNA is TGTGCCAGCAGTTACACTCTAGCGGGAGTGGCAGATACGCGGTATTTT. Its protein product is CASSYTLAGVADTRYF. This chain uses TRBV6-5 with TRBJ2-3; 10 nucleotides agree with TRBD2. Germline CDR1 reads MNHEY; CDR2 reads SVGAGI. This CDR3 comprises 16 residues.

The CDR3 bases are TGCAGTGCTAGGGAGACAAGGATGGGCTACAATCAGCCCCAGCATTTT. It is translated as CSARETRMGYNQPQHF. This chain links TRBV20-1 with TRBJ1-5; D is uncertain. Germline assignment: CDR1 DFQATT and CDR2 SNEGSKA (reference sequence). This CDR3 region has 16 residues. V shed 3 bases and J shed 3 bases, with 18 bases lying between them.

V and J are TRBV6-2 or TRBV6-3 and TRBJ1-1; TRBD1 might be the D (5 bases). From germline, CDR1 is MNHEY and CDR2 SVGEGT. The CDR3 extends over 15 amino acids. The germline V and J ends were trimmed by 7 bases and 1 base, with 16 bases remaining between them. The CDR3, as DNA: TGTGCCAGCATTCCTGGAGGGGCCGGGAACACTGAAGCTTTCTTT. This sequence encodes CASIPGGAGNTEAFF.

This clonotype was picked up a small number of times. This sequence joins TRBV2 and TRBJ2-1; 16 nucleotides agree with TRBD2. This CDR3 is 17 amino acids long. The germline V gene has CDR1 SNHLY and CDR2 FYNNEI. Trimming took 10 bases from V and 7 from J; bases not matched to a gene: 13. CDR3 coding DNA: TGTGCCACCTCAGGAGAGGGACTAGCGGGAGGGTGGAATGAGCAGTTCTTC. Its protein is CATSGEGLAGGWNEQFF.

The table lists this clonotype with a few counts. The chain combines TRBV15 with TRBJ1-6; D is uncertain. Trimming removed 0 bases from V and 15 bases from J, with 9 bases in between. The CDR3 is 12 residues long. Germline V gene data show CDR1 as LNHNV and CDR2 as YYDKDF (reference sequence). The CDR3 DNA reads TGTGCCACCAGCAGAGAGGTTGGGGTCCTCCACTTT. It is translated as CATSREVGVLHF. Looking up the rest from reference TRBV15 and TRBJ1-6 gives the full variable domain: DAMVIQNPRYQVTQFGKPVTLSCSQTLNHNVMYWYQQKSSQAPKLLFHYYDKDFNNEADTPDNFQSRRPNTSFCFLDIRSPGLGDTAMYLCATSREVGVLHFGNGTRLTVT.

The chain carries TRBV3-1 and TRBJ2-1; unclear D gene. V was shortened by 3 bases and J by 7 bases, with 10 bases between the two germline ends. The CDR3 has 13 residues. CDR1 and CDR2 (germline): LGHDT, YNNKEL (reference sequence). As DNA, the CDR3 is TGTGCCAGCAGCCATTCCCGGTTGAATGAGCAGTTCTTC. It specifies CASSHSRLNEQFF.

The chain employs TRBV4-3 and TRBJ1-4; the D is unclear. The CDR3 is 14 residues long. V gave up 4 bases and J gave up 6 bases, with 12 bases separating them. Looked up from germline, CDR1 is LGHNA and CDR2 is YSLEER. CDR3 in amino acids: CASSRAPRDEKLFF. Here the CDR3 DNA reads TGCGCCAGCAGCCGAGCTCCGAGGGATGAAAAACTGTTTTTT.

V and J are TRBV10-3 and TRBJ1-6; possibly TRBD1 for D (6 bases). The CDR3 runs to 13 residues. Between the trimmed V and J ends, which lost 10 bases and 7 bases, there was a span of 14 bases. CDR1 is ENHRY and CDR2 is SYGVKD in the germline V gene. CDR3 sequence (DNA): TGTGCCAGCGTACAGGGCATCAATTCACCCCTCCACTTT. Translating it yields CASVQGINSPLHF.

A few counts support this clonotype. The chain links TRBV28 to TRBJ1-5; D perhaps matches TRBD1 (5 bases). Trimming removed 4 bases at V and 1 base at J, with 11 bases between. The CDR3 extends over 15 amino acids. Germline V gene lookup returns CDR1 MDHEN and CDR2 SYDVKM. The CDR3 protein is CASSSIPGSNQPQHF. The CDR3 nucleotides are TGTGCCAGCAGTTCGATACCAGGGAGCAATCAGCCCCAGCATTTT.

The chain joins TRBV7-8 to TRBJ2-5; D ambiguous. V lost 1 base and J 9 bases, leaving 12 bases between the germline ends. The CDR3 is 13 residues long. CDR1 is SGHVS and CDR2 is FQNEAQ in the germline V gene. CDR3 loop: CASSLVASGAQYF. The CDR3 DNA reads as TGTGCCAGCAGCTTAGTCGCCAGTGGGGCCCAGTACTTC.

About this clonotype itself: A much larger clone is a single base away; this may be a read error. The V gene is TRBV5-1, the J gene TRBJ2-5, with a possible D match to TRBD1 (5 bases). Per the germline V gene, CDR1 is SGHRS and CDR2 is YFSETQ. This CDR3 spans 14 amino acids. The CDR3 reads CVSSLQVMLGEQYF. CDR3 sequence (DNA): TGCGTCAGCAGCTTACAGGTGATGCTAGGTGAGCAGTACTTC.

The chain uses TRBV6-5 and TRBJ1-2; weak D call: TRBD1 (5 bases). Germline V lookup: CDR1 MNHEY, CDR2 SVGAGI. V dropped 0 bases and J dropped 8 bases, with 13 bases sitting between them. This CDR3 has 14 residues. CDR3 residues: CASSYSGGTSGYTF. In nucleotides, the CDR3 is TGTGCCAGCAGTTACTCGGGGGGTACTTCGGGCTACACCTTC.

The genes are TRBV7-2 and TRBJ2-1, with 9 bases identical to TRBD1. This CDR3 spans 15 amino acids. From germline, CDR1 is SGHTA and CDR2 FQGNSA. V shed 5 bases and J 5 bases; nucleotides not matched to a gene: 7. CDR3 amino acids: CASSLGQGLNNEQFF. For the CDR3, the DNA is TGTGCCAGCAGCCTCGGACAGGGGCTGAACAATGAGCAGTTCTTC.

The chain carries TRBV11-2 and TRBJ2-2; 10 bases match TRBD2. Germline V lookup: CDR1 SGHAT, CDR2 FQNNGV. V lost 4 bases to trimming and J lost 2 bases; unmatched junction nucleotides: 19. CDR3 length: 21 residues. The CDR3 bases are TGTGCCAGCAGCTCCAATCGAGCGGGAGGGCCAGCGAGGGCAAACACCGGGGAGCTGTTTTTT. Encoded protein: CASSSNRAGGPARANTGELFF.

The genes are TRBV6-5 and TRBJ2-1; D assignment may be TRBD1 or TRBD2 (5 bases each). V lost 9 bases and J 5 bases, leaving 17 bases between the germline ends. CDR3 length: 14 residues. Looked up from germline, CDR1 is MNHEY and CDR2 is SVGAGI. CDR3 DNA: TGTGCCAGTAAGATAGCGTGGGGGAACAATGAGCAGTTCTTC. Its protein product is CASKIAWGNNEQFF.

The chain couples TRBV15 to TRBJ2-1; TRBD2 matches 7 bases. Trimming removed 3 bases from V and 9 bases from J; junction bases left unmatched: 2. This CDR3 is 12 amino acids long. The germline V gene encodes CDR1 LNHNV and CDR2 YYDKDF (reference sequence). CDR3 nucleotide sequence: TGTGCCACCAGCAGTGGGAGGGGTGAGCAGTTCTTC. The encoded protein is CATSSGRGEQFF.

This clonotype was seen a handful of times. The chain uses TRBV20-1 and TRBJ1-5; the D gene is possibly TRBD1 (5 bases). The V end was cut by 3 bases, the J end by 2 bases, with 11 bases between. The length of the CDR3 is 14 residues. Germline lookup yields CDR1 DFQATT and CDR2 SNEGSKA (reference sequence). The DNA of the CDR3 is TGCAGTGCTAGGGTCCCGGGACGCAATCAGCCCCAGCATTTT. As protein: CSARVPGRNQPQHF.

The gene calls are TRBV29-1 and TRBJ1-1; D perhaps matches TRBD1 (5 bases). This CDR3 is built from 10 residues. The germline V gene has CDR1 SQVTM and CDR2 ANQGSEA. Trimming left V 3 bases short and J 12 bases short, with 11 bases between. The CDR3 DNA is TGCAGCGTTGAGGAGGGGCGACCTTTCTTT. Protein sequence: CSVEEGRPFF.

This chain connects TRBV7-2 to TRBJ2-7; the D is unclear. The V and J ends lost 2 bases and 2 bases respectively, with 4 bases between them. Germline V gene data show CDR1 as SGHTA and CDR2 as FQGNSA. This CDR3 region has 12 residues. CDR3 sequence reads: CASSLWTYEQYF. The CDR3 coding sequence is TGTGCCAGCAGCTTATGGACCTACGAGCAGTACTTC.

The chain carries TRBV5-1 and TRBJ2-3; a weak D match, TRBD1 (6 bases). The CDR3 has 13 residues. Trimming removed 7 bases at V and 0 bases at J, with 9 bases between. Germline V gene data show CDR1 as SGHRS and CDR2 as YFSETQ. CDR3 residues: CASQGLSTDTQYF. The CDR3 nucleotides are TGCGCCAGCCAGGGGTTGAGCACAGATACGCAGTATTTT.

The chain recombines TRBV13 with TRBJ2-5; 9 nucleotides agree with TRBD2. Germline V gives CDR1 PRHDT, CDR2 FYEKMQ (reference sequence). V lost 7 bases and J lost 3; bases outside the gene matches: 9. The CDR3 extends over 15 amino acids. The CDR3, as DNA: TGTGCCAGCACTGAGCGGGGGGTAGGGGAAGAGACCCAGTACTTC. This encodes CASTERGVGEETQYF.

There are a few counts of this clonotype. The J gene is TRBJ2-3, the V gene TRBV5-1, with D unclear. Trimming took off 2 bases at V and 3 bases at J, with 10 bases between the two ends. The CDR3 spans 14 residues. Germline values: CDR1 SGHRS, CDR2 YFSETQ. Here the CDR3 reads CASSFYLGTDTQYF. The CDR3 region has the DNA TGCGCCAGCAGCTTCTATCTAGGGACAGATACGCAGTATTTT. Variable domain in full (rest from reference TRBV5-1 and TRBJ2-3): KAGVTQTPRYLIKTRGQQVTLSCSPISGHRSVSWYQQTPGQGLQFLFEYFSETQRNKGNFPGRFSGRQFSNSRSEMNVSTLELGDSALYLCASSFYLGTDTQYFGPGTRLTVL.

This clonotype was counted at least ten times. The chain links TRBV5-1 to TRBJ2-7; D might be TRBD1 (6 bases). The CDR3 is 15 residues long. CDR1 and CDR2 (germline): SGHRS, YFSETQ. V was pared by 2 bases and J by 2 bases, with 14 bases between. This chain's CDR3 is CASSFQQGFPYEQYF. The CDR3 DNA reads TGCGCCAGCAGCTTCCAACAGGGTTTTCCCTACGAGCAGTACTTC.